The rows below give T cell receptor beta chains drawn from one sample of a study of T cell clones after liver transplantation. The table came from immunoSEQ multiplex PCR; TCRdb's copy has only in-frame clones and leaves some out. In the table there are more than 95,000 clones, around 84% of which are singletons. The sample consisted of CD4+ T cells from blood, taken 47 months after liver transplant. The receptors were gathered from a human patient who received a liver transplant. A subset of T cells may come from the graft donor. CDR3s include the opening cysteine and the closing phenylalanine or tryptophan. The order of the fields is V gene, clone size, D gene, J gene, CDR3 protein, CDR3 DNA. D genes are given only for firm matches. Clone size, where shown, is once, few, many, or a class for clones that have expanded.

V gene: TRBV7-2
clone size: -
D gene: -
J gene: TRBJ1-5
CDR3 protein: CASSTWGASQPQHF
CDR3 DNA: TGTGCCAGCAGCACGTGGGGGGCTAGTCAGCCCCAGCATTTT

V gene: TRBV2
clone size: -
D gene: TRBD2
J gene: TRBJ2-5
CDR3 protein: CASRREGLAGGPETQYF
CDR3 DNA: TGTGCCAGCAGGCGGGAAGGACTAGCGGGGGGGCCCGAGACCCAGTACTTC

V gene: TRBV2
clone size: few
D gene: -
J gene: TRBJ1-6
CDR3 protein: CASSEEGRSPLHF
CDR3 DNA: TGTGCCAGCAGTGAAGAGGGGAGGTCACCCCTCCACTTT

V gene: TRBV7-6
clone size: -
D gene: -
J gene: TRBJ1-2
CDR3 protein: CASSLGVNYGYTF
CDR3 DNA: TGTGCCAGCAGCCTGGGAGTGAACTATGGCTACACCTTC

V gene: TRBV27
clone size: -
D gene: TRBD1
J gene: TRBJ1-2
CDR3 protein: CASSLRGSPRANYGYTF
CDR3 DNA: TGTGCCAGCAGTCTCAGGGGGTCCCCCAGAGCTAACTATGGCTACACCTTC

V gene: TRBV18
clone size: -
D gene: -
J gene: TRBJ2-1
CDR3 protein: CASSPPGTINNEQFF
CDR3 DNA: TGTGCCAGCTCACCGCCAGGGACAATTAACAATGAGCAGTTCTTC

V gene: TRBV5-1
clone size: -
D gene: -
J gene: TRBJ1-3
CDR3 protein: CASSRAETNSGNTIYF
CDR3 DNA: TGCGCCAGCAGCCGGGCTGAAACCAACTCTGGAAACACCATATATTTT

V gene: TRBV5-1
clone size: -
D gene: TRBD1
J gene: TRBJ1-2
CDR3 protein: CASSSSGTGRGPYGYTF
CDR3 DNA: TGCGCCAGCAGCTCGTCCGGGACAGGGCGGGGACCTTATGGCTACACCTTC

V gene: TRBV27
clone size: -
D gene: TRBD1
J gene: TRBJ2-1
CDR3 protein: CASSPRQGAGNEQFF
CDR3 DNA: TGTGCCAGCAGCCCTAGACAGGGGGCGGGAAATGAGCAGTTCTTC

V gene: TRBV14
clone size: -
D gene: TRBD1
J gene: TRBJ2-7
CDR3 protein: CASSQARPQGVEQYF
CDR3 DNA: TGTGCCAGCAGCCAAGCCCGTCCCCAGGGGGTTGAGCAGTACTTC

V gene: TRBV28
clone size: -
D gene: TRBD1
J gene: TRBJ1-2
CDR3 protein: CASSSQGASGYTF
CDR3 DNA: TGTGCCAGCAGTTCACAGGGGGCATCTGGCTACACCTTC

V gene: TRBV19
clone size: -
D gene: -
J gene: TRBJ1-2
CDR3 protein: CASSIRVGGYTF
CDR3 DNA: TGTGCCAGTAGTATACGCGTGGGGGGCTACACCTTC

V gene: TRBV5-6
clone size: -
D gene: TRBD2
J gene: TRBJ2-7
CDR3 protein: CASSTPGLATGYEQYF
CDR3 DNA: TGTGCCAGCAGCACCCCGGGACTAGCGACGGGGTACGAGCAGTACTTC

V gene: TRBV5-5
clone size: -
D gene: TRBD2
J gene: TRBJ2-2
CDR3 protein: CASSRSGGNTGELFF
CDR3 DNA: TGTGCCAGCAGTAGAAGCGGGGGGAACACCGGGGAGCTGTTTTTT

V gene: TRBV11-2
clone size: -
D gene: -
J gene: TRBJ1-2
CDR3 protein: CASSLSWANGYTF
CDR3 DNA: TGTGCCAGCAGCTTATCCTGGGCGAATGGCTACACCTTC

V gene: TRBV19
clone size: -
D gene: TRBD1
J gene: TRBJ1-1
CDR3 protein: CASSDRVGRPEAFF
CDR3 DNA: TGTGCCAGTAGCGACAGGGTTGGTCGGCCTGAAGCTTTCTTT

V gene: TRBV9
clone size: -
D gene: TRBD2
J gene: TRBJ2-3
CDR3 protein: CASSPQLAEGPDTQYF
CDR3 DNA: TGTGCCAGCAGCCCCCAACTAGCGGAGGGCCCTGATACGCAGTATTTT

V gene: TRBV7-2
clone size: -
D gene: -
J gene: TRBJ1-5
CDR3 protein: CASSPQGLRNQPQHF
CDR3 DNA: TGTGCCAGCAGCCCCCAGGGGCTCAGGAATCAGCCCCAGCATTTT

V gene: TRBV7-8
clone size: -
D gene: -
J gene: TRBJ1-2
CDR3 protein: CASSLEGRGGGNGYTF
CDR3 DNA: TGTGCCAGCAGCTTAGAGGGCAGGGGAGGAGGTAATGGCTACACCTTC

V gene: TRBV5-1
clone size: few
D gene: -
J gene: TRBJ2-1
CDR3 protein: CASSLRGVEQFF
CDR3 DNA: TGCGCCAGCAGCTTGCGCGGGGTTGAGCAGTTCTTC

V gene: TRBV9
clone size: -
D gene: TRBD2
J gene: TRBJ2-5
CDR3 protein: CASSVGLAGPFPETQYF
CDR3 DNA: TGTGCCAGCAGCGTAGGACTAGCGGGACCGTTTCCGGAGACCCAGTACTTC

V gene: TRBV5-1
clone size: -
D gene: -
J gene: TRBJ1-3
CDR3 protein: CASSLEVASGNTIYF
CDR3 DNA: TGCGCCAGCAGCTTGGAAGTGGCTTCTGGAAACACCATATATTTT

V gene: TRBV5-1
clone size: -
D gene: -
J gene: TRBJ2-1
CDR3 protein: CASSGISSSQYNEQFF
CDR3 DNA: TGCGCCAGCAGCGGTATATCTTCATCCCAATACAATGAGCAGTTCTTC

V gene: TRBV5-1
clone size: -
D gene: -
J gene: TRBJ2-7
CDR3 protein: CASSLRGGDEQYF
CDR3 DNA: TGCGCCAGCAGCCTGAGGGGGGGCGACGAGCAGTACTTC

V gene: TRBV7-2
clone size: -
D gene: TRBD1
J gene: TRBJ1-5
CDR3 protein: CASSRRGLRDQPQHF
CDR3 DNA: TGTGCCAGCAGCCGCAGGGGGCTAAGGGATCAGCCCCAGCATTTT

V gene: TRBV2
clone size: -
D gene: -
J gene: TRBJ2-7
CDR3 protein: CASRPGTPYEQYF
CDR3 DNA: TGTGCCAGCAGACCCGGGACACCCTACGAGCAGTACTTC

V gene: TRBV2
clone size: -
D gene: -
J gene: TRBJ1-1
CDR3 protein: CASSGRGNTEAFF
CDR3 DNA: TGTGCCAGCAGTGGGAGGGGGAACACTGAAGCTTTCTTT

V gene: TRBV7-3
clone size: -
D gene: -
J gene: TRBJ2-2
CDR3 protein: CASSPPGGYGELFF
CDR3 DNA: TGTGCCAGCAGCCCACCGGGGGGCTACGGGGAGCTGTTTTTT

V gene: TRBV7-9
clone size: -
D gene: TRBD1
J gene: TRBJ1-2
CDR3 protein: CASSSTGGYGYTF
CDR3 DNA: TGTGCCAGCAGCTCTACAGGGGGGTATGGCTACACCTTC

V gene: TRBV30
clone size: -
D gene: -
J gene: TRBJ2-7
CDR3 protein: CAWSAPPAEQYF
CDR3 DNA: TGTGCCTGGAGTGCCCCCCCGGCCGAGCAGTACTTC

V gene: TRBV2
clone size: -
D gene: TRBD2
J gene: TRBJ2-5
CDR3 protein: CASSPGGGTRETQYF
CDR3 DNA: TGTGCCAGCAGTCCCGGCGGGGGGACAAGGGAGACCCAGTACTTC

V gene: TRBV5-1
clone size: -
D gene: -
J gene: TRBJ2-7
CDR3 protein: CASSLAGGGGYEQYF
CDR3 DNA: TGCGCCAGCAGCTTGGCCGGAGGGGGCGGGTACGAGCAGTACTTC

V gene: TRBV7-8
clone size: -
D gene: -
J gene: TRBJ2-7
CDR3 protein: CASIKQSGTSTYEQYF
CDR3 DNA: TGTGCCAGCATCAAACAATCCGGGACCTCCACCTACGAGCAGTACTTC

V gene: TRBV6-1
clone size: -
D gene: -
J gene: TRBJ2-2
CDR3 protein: CASSERLTGGTGELFF
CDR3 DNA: TGTGCCAGCAGTGAAAGGCTAACGGGTGGCACCGGGGAGCTGTTTTTT